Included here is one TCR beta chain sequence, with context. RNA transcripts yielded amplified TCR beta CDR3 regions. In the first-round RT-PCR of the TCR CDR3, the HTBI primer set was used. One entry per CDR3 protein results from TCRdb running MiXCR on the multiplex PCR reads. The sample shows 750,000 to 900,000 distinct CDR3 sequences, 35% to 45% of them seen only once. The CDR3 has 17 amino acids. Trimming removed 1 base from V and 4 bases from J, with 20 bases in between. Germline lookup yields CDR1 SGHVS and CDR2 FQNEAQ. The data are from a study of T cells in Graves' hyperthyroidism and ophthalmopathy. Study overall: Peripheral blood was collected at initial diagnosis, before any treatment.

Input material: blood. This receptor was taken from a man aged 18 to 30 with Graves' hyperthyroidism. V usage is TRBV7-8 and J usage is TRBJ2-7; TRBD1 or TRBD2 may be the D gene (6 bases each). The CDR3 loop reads CASSLGGTGRGWYEQYF. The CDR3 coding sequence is TGTGCCAGCAGCTTAGGCGGCACAGGGCGGGGCTGGTACGAGCAGTACTTC.